This T cell receptor (beta chain) comes out of a study of blood T cell repertoires in COVID-19. Across the whole study: Acute and convalescent COVID-19 specimens originated in the United States, Italy and Spain.

Per the original methods: Counts of nucleated cells, estimated from reference gene primer amplification, were obtained. This table comes from immunoSEQ multiplex PCR, and its TCRdb copy is limited to in-frame clones, with some not included. D and trimming were read from the DNA, whereas the V and J calls and clone size are those reported in that table. Among some 150,000 clones, roughly 83% were seen once, and the ten largest hold 4.4%. Those enrolled, adults aged roughly 18 to 100 years, came from about 24 US areas. Participants' own reports of clinical history determined their cohort assignment. The CDR3 has 16 residues. V lost 1 base, J lost 3 bases, and 12 bases lay in between. Germline V lookup: CDR1 LNHNV, CDR2 YYDKDF (reference sequence).

The J gene is TRBJ1-4, the V gene TRBV15, with D perhaps matching TRBD1 (5 bases). The TCR sequence derives from a woman aged 50 to 60 who had recovered from COVID-19. Sequencing used PBMCs or T cells enriched from blood (not recorded which). CDR3 sequence (DNA): TGTGCCACCAGCAGAGGTCGGGGGAAGGCTAATGAAAAACTGTTTTTT. This translates into CATSRGRGKANEKLFF. Full variable domain (missing parts from reference TRBV15 and TRBJ1-4): DAMVIQNPRYQVTQFGKPVTLSCSQTLNHNVMYWYQQKSSQAPKLLFHYYDKDFNNEADTPDNFQSRRPNTSFCFLDIRSPGLGDTAMYLCATSRGRGKANEKLFFGSGTQLSVL.